Here is one T cell receptor (beta chain) with its context. What it recognizes is unknown. Before they underwent DNA extraction, samples held about 1-10 million cryopreserved PBMC. The length of the CDR3 is 15 residues. Germline CDR1 is SGHAT and CDR2 is FQNNGV. Trimming left V 2 bases short and J 0 bases short, with 10 bases between. The data derive from a study of long-term antiretroviral therapy in people with HIV. Study conclusions and caveats: Older ART regimens were possibly in use when the blood was collected between about 2004 and 2018. HIV repertoires had narrower CDR3 length ranges than controls. Documentation of ART adherence, viral resistance or therapy changes was absent.

Samples were assayed with immunoSEQ v3.0 at survey level. Sequenced by immunoSEQ multiplex PCR; TCRdb stores in-frame clones only, minus some. Found here are about 34,000 clones, nearly 90% of them singletons; the top ten hold 13%. The rearrangement uses TRBV11-2 and TRBJ2-5, with D uncertain. The starting material was unsorted PBMCs, obtained 1.1 years after starting antiretroviral therapy. The receptor was derived from a man between 18 and 35 years old with HIV. CDR3 loop: CASSLIASYQETQYF. The DNA of the CDR3 is TGTGCCAGCAGCTTAATCGCTTCTTACCAAGAGACCCAGTACTTC.